This is a list of T cell receptor beta chains from one sample in a study of blood T cell repertoires in COVID-19. The method was immunoSEQ multiplex PCR; TCRdb's version includes in-frame clones alone and lacks a portion of them. The profile shows over 85,000 clones, around 86% of them singletons. Sequenced material: peripheral blood. The receptors were gathered from a woman in her sixties or seventies with acute or convalescent COVID-19. Both conserved end residues are part of each CDR3. A D gene is named only where the DNA matches it firmly. Size is omitted from some rows. Given values are once, few, many or a class for expanded clones.

D	V	J	size	DNA	CDR3
.	TRBV6-1	TRBJ1-2	.	TGTGCCAGCAGTCCCGGTCGCGGCTACACCTTC	CASSPGRGYTF
.	TRBV2	TRBJ1-1	.	TGTGCCAGCAGTCTCTCCGGAGTTCAGGAAGCTTTCTTT	CASSLSGVQEAFF
.	TRBV5-5	TRBJ2-6	.	TGTGCCAGCAGCCCTACAGGGTCTGGGGCCAACGTCCTGACTTTC	CASSPTGSGANVLTF
.	TRBV21-1	TRBJ1-1	few	TGTGCCAGCAGCAAAGAGGTTCAGGACAAGGGGGACACTGAAGCTTTCTTT	CASSKEVQDKGDTEAFF
.	TRBV7-2	TRBJ1-2	.	TGTGCCAGCAGCCCCGACAGGAGCAGGAGCTACACCTTC	CASSPDRSRSYTF
.	TRBV19	TRBJ1-2	.	TGTGCCAGTACCCCTCCCCAGGCTTTTGGCTACACCTTC	CASTPPQAFGYTF
TRBD1	TRBV7-9	TRBJ2-5	.	TGTGCCAGCAGCCCACTCGACAGGGTCTCTGAGACCCAGTACTTC	CASSPLDRVSETQYF
TRBD1	TRBV7-8	TRBJ2-3	.	TGTGCCAGCAGCTCCTCCGGGACAGTTTTTGTTCCCAATACGCAGTATTTT	CASSSSGTVFVPNTQYF
TRBD1	TRBV4-1	TRBJ1-5	.	TGCGCCAGCAGCTTACGGACAGGGCCGTATCAGCCCCAGCATTTT	CASSLRTGPYQPQHF
TRBD1	TRBV9	TRBJ2-7	.	TGTGCCAGCAGCCCCCGACAGGGGCCCGACGAGCAGTACTTC	CASSPRQGPDEQYF
TRBD1	TRBV3-1/TRBV3-2	TRBJ1-2	.	TGTGCCAGCAGCCAAGAAGTGGGACAGGTCTATGGCTACACCTTC	CASSQEVGQVYGYTF
TRBD1	TRBV25-1	TRBJ1-1	few	TGTGCCAGCAGTCCGTTTTTGGACAGGGGTACTGAAGCTTTCTTT	CASSPFLDRGTEAFF
.	TRBV3-1/TRBV3-2	TRBJ1-5	few	TGTGCCAGCAGCCAGACGACAGGTAGCAATCAGCCCCAGCATTTT	CASSQTTGSNQPQHF
.	TRBV10-3	TRBJ1-5	few	TGTGCCACCCTCGGGGAACAGGGACAGCCCCAGCATTTT	CATLGEQGQPQHF
TRBD2	TRBV11-3	TRBJ2-5	.	TGTGCCAGCAGCTTAGAAGGGACTAGCGGGGCCAAGAGTGAGACCCAGTACTTC	CASSLEGTSGAKSETQYF
.	TRBV6-6	TRBJ2-1	.	TGTGCCAGCAGTCTGCACCACTACCAGTACAATGAGCAGTTCTTC	CASSLHHYQYNEQFF
TRBD1	TRBV7-2	TRBJ2-1	.	TGTGCCAGCAGCTCCACCGGGACAGGGTACTACAATGAGCAGTTCTTC	CASSSTGTGYYNEQFF
.	TRBV30	TRBJ1-2	.	TGTGCCTGGAGGGCAGGATTTAACTATGGCTACACCTTC	CAWRAGFNYGYTF